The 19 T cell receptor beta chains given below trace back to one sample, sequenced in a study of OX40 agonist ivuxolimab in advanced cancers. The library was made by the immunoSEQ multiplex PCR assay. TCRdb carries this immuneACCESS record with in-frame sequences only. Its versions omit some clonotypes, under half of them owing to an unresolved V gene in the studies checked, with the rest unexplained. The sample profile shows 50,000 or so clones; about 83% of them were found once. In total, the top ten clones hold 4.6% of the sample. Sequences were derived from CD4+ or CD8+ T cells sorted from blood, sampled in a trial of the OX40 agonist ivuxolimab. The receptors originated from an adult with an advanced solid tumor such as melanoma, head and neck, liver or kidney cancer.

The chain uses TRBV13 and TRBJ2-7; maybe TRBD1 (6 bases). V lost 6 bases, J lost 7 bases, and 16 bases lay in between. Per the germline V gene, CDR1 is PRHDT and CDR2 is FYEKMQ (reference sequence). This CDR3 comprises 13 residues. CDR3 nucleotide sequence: TGTGCCAGCAGTGCGACAGGCCTCGGAGAGCAGTACTTC. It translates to CASSATGLGEQYF.

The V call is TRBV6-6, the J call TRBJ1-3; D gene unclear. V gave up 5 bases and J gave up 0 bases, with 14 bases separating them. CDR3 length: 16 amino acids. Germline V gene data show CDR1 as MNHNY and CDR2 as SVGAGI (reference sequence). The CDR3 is CASSTSRTLSGNTIYF. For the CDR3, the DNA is TGTGCCAGCAGTACCTCCAGGACGCTCTCTGGAAACACCATATATTTT.

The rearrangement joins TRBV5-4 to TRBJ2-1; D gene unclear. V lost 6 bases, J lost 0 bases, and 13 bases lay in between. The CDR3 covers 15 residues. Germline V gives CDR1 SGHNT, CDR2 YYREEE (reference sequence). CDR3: CASTLGPNSYNEQFF. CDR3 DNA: TGTGCCAGCACTCTTGGGCCCAACTCCTACAATGAGCAGTTCTTC. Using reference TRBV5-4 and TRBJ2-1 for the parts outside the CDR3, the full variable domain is ETGVTQSPTHLIKTRGQQVTLRCSSQSGHNTVSWYQQALGQGPQFIFQYYREEENGRGNFPPRFSGLQFPNYSSELNVNALELDDSALYLCASTLGPNSYNEQFFGPGTRLTVL.

Written as DNA, the CDR3 is TGTGCCATCAGTGAGACTAGCGGGTTTGATACGCAGTATTTT. It yields the protein CAISETSGFDTQYF. The chain employs TRBV10-3 and TRBJ2-3; TRBD2 matches 9 bases. This CDR3 has 14 amino acids. V lost 2 bases to trimming and J lost 6 bases; unmatched junction nucleotides: 3. Germline CDR1 is ENHRY and CDR2 is SYGVKD.

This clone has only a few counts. Written as DNA, the CDR3 is TGCGCCAGCAGCTCCTACAGGGGGTGGAACACTGAAGCTTTCTTT. It specifies CASSSYRGWNTEAFF. The V call is TRBV5-1, the J call TRBJ1-1; 8 positions match TRBD1. V was pared by 3 bases and J by 1 base, with 5 bases of the junction left unmatched. The germline CDR1 and CDR2 sequences are SGHRS and YFSETQ. The CDR3 runs 15 residues.

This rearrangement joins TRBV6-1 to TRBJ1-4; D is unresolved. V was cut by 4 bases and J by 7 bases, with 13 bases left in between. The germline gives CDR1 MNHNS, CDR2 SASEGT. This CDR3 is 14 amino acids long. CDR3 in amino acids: CASSGRTVAEKLFF. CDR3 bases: TGTGCCAGCAGTGGCAGGACGGTGGCTGAAAAACTGTTTTTT.

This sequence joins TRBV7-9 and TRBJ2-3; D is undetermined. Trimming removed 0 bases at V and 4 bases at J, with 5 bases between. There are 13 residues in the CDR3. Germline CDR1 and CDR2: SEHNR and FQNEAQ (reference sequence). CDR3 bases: TGTGCCAGCAGCTTAGCGGGCCCAGATACGCAGTATTTT. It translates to CASSLAGPDTQYF.

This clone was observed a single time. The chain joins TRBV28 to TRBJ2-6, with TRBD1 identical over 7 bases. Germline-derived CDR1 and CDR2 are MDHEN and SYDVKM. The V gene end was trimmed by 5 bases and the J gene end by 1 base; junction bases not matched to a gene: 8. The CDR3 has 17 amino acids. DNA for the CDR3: TGTGCCAGCAGTATGACAGGGTTTAGTTCTGGGGCCAACGTCCTGACTTTC. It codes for CASSMTGFSSGANVLTF.

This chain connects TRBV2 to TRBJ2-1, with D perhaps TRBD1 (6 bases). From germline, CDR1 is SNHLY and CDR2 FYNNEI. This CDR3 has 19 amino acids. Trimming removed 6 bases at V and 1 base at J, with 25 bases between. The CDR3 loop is CASSPTPGERERSYNEQFF. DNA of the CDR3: TGTGCCAGCAGCCCTACCCCAGGGGAAAGGGAGAGGTCCTACAATGAGCAGTTCTTC.

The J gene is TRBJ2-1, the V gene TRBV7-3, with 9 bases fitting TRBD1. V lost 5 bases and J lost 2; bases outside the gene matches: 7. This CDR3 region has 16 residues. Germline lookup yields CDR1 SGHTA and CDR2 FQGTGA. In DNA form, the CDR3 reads TGTGCCAGCAGCGGCCGGGACAGGGCCCCCTACAATGAGCAGTTCTTC. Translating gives CASSGRDRAPYNEQFF.

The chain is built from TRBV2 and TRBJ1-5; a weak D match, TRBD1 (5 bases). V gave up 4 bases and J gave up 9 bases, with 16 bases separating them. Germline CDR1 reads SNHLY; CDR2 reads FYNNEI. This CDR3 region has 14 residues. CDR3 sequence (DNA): TGTGCCAGCAGTGCGGGACGGCTCAAGTCGCCCCAGCATTTT. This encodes CASSAGRLKSPQHF.

The CDR3 coding sequence is TGTGCCAGCAGGCCCGGGACAACGAACACCGGGGAGCTGTTTTTT. Its protein product is CASRPGTTNTGELFF. V usage is TRBV27 and J usage is TRBJ2-2, with D maybe TRBD1 (6 bases). CDR1 MNHEY and CDR2 SMNVEV come from the germline V gene (reference sequence). The CDR3 totals 15 residues. The V end was cut by 6 bases, the J end by 0 bases, with 11 bases between.

In DNA form, the CDR3 reads TGTGCCAGCAGTGAACCGGGGCGAGCGTACTTC. As protein: CASSEPGRAYF. The rearrangement uses TRBV6-5 and TRBJ2-7, with D perhaps matching TRBD1 or TRBD2 (5 bases each). The length of the CDR3 is 11 residues. The germline CDR1 and CDR2 sequences are MNHEY and SVGAGI. Trimming took off 5 bases at V and 12 bases at J, with 14 bases between the two ends.

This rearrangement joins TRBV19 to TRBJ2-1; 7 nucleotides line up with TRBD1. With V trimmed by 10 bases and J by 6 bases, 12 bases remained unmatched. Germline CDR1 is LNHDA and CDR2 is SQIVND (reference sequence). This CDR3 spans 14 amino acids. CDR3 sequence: CATRREGAGNEQFF. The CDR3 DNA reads TGTGCCACCCGGAGAGAGGGGGCGGGCAATGAGCAGTTCTTC.

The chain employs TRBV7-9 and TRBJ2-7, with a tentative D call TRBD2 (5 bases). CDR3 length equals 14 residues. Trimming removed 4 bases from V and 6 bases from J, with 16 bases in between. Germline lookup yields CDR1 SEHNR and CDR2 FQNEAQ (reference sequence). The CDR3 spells CASSSDLGSSEQYF. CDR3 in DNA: TGTGCCAGCAGCTCGGACTTGGGATCATCCGAGCAGTACTTC.

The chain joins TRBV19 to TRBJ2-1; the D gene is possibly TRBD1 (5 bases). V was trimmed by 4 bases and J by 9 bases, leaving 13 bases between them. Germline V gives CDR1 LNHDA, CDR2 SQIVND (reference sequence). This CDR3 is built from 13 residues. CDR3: CASSKQDQGEQFF. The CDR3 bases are TGTGCCAGTAGTAAACAAGACCAGGGTGAGCAGTTCTTC.

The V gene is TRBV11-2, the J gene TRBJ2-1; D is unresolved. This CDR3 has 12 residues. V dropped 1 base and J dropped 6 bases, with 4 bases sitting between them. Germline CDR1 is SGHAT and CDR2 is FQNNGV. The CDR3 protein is CASSLGSNEQFF. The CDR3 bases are TGTGCCAGCAGCTTAGGAAGCAATGAGCAGTTCTTC. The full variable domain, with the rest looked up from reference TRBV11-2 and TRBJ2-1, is EAGVAQSPRYKIIEKRQSVAFWCNPISGHATLYWYQQILGQGPKLLIQFQNNGVVDDSQLPKDRFSAERLKGVDSTLKIQPAKLEDSAVYLCASSLGSNEQFFGPGTRLTVL.

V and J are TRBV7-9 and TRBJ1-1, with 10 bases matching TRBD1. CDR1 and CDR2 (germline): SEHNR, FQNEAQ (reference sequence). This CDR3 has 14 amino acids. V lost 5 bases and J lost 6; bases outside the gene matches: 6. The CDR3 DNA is TGTGCCAGCAGCCCGGACAGGGGGTACCCTGAAGCTTTCTTT. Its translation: CASSPDRGYPEAFF.

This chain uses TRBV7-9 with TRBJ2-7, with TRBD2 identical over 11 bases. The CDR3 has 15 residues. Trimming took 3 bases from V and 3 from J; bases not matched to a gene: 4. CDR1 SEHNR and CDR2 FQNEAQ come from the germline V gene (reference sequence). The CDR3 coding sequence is TGTGCCAGCAGCTTCTCCGGGACTAGCGGCTACGAGCAGTACTTC. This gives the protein CASSFSGTSGYEQYF.